This TCR beta chain comes out of a study of CD8 T cells in Susac syndrome. The table lists this clonotype with a few counts. An input of about 0.5 to 1 ug of RNA was subjected to reverse transcription using random hexamers. MiXCR was run by TCRdb on the immunoSEQ multiplex PCR reads, yielding one entry per CDR3 protein. This table holds hundreds of thousands of distinct CDR3 sequences, roughly 94% found once. The multiple sclerosis controls consisted of treatment-naive patients with relapsing-remitting disease, either stable or active. Sequencing was done on a sample of CD4+ T cells from PBMCs. The sequence was collected from a human donor with multiple sclerosis.

For the CDR3, the DNA is TGTGCCAGTCGAGGGCAGACCGATACGCAGTATTTT. This sequence encodes CASRGQTDTQYF. The chain joins TRBV6-5 to TRBJ2-3; weak D call: TRBD2 (5 bases). Germline V lookup: CDR1 MNHEY, CDR2 SVGAGI. V was clipped by 9 bases and J by 6 bases, with 13 bases between them. This CDR3 spans 12 amino acids.